This T cell receptor (beta chain) was found in a study of OX40 agonist ivuxolimab in advanced cancers. Whole-study context: It was ivuxolimab, an agonistic anti-OX40 (CD134) antibody, that patients were treated with. Aged roughly 23 to 85 with a mean of about 63 years, they were about 80% male. Of the participants, about 40% had some prior anti-PD-1, anti-PD-L1 or anti-CTLA-4 therapy, which was allowed. Findings and caveats of the study: Some of the nonresponding patients also showed low levels of normalized T-cell clonal expansion.

Sequencing used immunoSEQ multiplex PCR; TCRdb keeps in-frame clones, though not all of them. The sample lists 65,000 to 95,000 clones, around 85% occurring once. Comments on this clone: Its target is not known.

The CDR3 consists of 19 residues. This sequence originates from an adult with an advanced solid tumor such as melanoma, head and neck, liver or kidney cancer. Sequences were derived from CD4+ or CD8+ T cells sorted from blood, sampled in a trial of the OX40 agonist ivuxolimab. The chain recombines TRBV12-1 with TRBJ2-2; whether TRBD1, the table's D call, matches the DNA was not checked. TRBV12-1 is classified as a pseudogene. CDR3 nucleotide sequence: TGTGCCAGCAGCTTTCACCTTGTCTTAGGGGAACGAAACACCGGGGAGCTGTTTTTT. Protein: CASSFHLVLGERNTGELFF.